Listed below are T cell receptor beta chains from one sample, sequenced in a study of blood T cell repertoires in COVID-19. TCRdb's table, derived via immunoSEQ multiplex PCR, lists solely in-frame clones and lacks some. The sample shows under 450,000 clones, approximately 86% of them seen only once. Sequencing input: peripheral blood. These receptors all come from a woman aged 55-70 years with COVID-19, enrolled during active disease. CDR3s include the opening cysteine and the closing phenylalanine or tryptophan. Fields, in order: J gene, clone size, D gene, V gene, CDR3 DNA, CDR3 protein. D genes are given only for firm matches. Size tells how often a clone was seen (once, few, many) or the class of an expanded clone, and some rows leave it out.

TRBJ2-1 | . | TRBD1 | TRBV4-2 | TGTGCCAGCAGCCAAGAGGCAGCAGGGGGGCAGTTCTTC | CASSQEAAGGQFF
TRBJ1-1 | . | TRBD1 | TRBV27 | TGTGCCAGCAGTTTCACCAGGCCCCAGGACAGGGGGCTGGCTTTCTTT | CASSFTRPQDRGLAFF
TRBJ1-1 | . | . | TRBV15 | TGTGCCACCAGCAGGGACAGACAAGCCACTGAAGCTTTCTTT | CATSRDRQATEAFF
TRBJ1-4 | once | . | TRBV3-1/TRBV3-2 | TGTGCCAGCAGACAGACAGGCGGAAATGAAAAACTGTTTTTT | CASRQTGGNEKLFF
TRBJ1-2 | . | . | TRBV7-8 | TGTGCCAGCAGCTCGACCCAGGGTAGGAGTGGCTACACCTTC | CASSSTQGRSGYTF
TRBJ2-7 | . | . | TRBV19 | TGTGCCAGTAGTATAACAGGGGGGGCCTACGAGCAGTACTTC | CASSITGGAYEQYF
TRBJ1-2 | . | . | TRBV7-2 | TGTGCCAGCAGCACCTGGGCCAACTATGGCTACACCTTC | CASSTWANYGYTF
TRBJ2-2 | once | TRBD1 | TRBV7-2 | TGTGCCAGCAGCACACGACAGGGCCCTCAGGGGGAGCTGTTTTTT | CASSTRQGPQGELFF
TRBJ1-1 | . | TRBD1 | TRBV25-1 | TGTGCCAGCAGTGAAATTGACAGGGACACTGAAGCTTTCTTT | CASSEIDRDTEAFF
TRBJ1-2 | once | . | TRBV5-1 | TGCGCCAGCAGCTTGCAACAGAACTATGGCTACACCTTC | CASSLQQNYGYTF
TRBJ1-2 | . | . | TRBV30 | TGTGCCTGGAGTGTCGCGACAGTCTTCTATGGCTACACCTTC | CAWSVATVFYGYTF
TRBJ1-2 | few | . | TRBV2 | TGTGCCAGCACCAGAACTGGGACTGTCTATGGCTACACCTTC | CASTRTGTVYGYTF
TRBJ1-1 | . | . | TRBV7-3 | TGTGCCAGCAGCTTATCAGGTCCCGAGAACACTGAAGCTTTCTTT | CASSLSGPENTEAFF
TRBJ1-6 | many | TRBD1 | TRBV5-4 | TGTGCCAGCAGCCTTTGGGACAGAGTAAATTCACCCCTCCACTTT | CASSLWDRVNSPLHF
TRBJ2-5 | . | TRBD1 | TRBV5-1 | TGCGCCAGCAGCTTACCAGAACAGGGGCTCAAAGAGACCCAGTACTTC | CASSLPEQGLKETQYF
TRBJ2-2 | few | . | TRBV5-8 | TGTGCCAGCAGCTTGGAGCGCACCGGGGAGCTGTTTTTT | CASSLERTGELFF
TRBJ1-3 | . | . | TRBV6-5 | TGTGCCAGCGAGGGCGACGGAGCTGGAAACACCATATATTTT | CASEGDGAGNTIYF
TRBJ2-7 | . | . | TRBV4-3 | TGCGCCAGCAGCCAGCTCAAGGGGGACCTCTCCTACGAGCAGTACTTC | CASSQLKGDLSYEQYF
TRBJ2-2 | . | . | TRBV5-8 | TGTGCCAGCAGCAAGGGCCGGGGGTTTAGCACCGGGGAGCTGTTTTTT | CASSKGRGFSTGELFF
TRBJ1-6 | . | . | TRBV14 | TGTGCCAGCAGCCAAGGGCGGAGAAATAATTCACCCCTCCACTTT | CASSQGRRNNSPLHF
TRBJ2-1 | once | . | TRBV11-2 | TGTGCCAGCAGCTCAAGGGGGACCTCATTCAATGAGCAGTTCTTC | CASSSRGTSFNEQFF
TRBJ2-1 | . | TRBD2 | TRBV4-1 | TGCGCCAGCAGGACGACTAGCGGGAATAACAATGAGCAGTTCTTC | CASRTTSGNNNEQFF
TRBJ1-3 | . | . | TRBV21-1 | TGTGCCAGCAGCAAACGAAGCAGGGGGCTCGGAAACACCATATATTTT | CASSKRSRGLGNTIYF
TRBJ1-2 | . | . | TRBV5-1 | TGCGCCAGCAGCTTGACAGACCGATTTAACTATGGCTACACCTTC | CASSLTDRFNYGYTF
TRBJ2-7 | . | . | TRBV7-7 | TGTGCCAGCAGCCCGGGTAGTGGTCCCCTCTACGAGCAGTACTTC | CASSPGSGPLYEQYF
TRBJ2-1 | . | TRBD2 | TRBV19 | TGTGCCAGTAGTATCGGACTAGCGGGGGTTGATGAGCAGTTCTTC | CASSIGLAGVDEQFF
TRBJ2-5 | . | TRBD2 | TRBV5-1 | TGCGCCAGCAGCCCAGGACTAGCGGGGAAAGAGACCCAGTACTTC | CASSPGLAGKETQYF
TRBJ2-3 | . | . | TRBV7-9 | TGTGCCAGCAGCTTAGCGCTAAGCACAGATACGCAGTATTTT | CASSLALSTDTQYF
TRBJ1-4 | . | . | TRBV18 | TGTGCCAGCTCACCCGGGGGAGGTAGAAATGAAAAACTGTTTTTT | CASSPGGGRNEKLFF